A single sample gave rise to the 8 T cell receptor beta chains below, sequenced in a study of identical twins. TCRdb reprocessed the 5' RACE reads via MiXCR and lists one record per CDR3 protein. The sample has hundreds of thousands of distinct CDR3 sequences, around 5.7% seen once. Sequencing used naive T cells sorted from blood. The receptor source for this set is a man aged 18 to 29 in good health.

There are a few counts of this clonotype. The chain uses TRBV7-8 and TRBJ2-7; 8 bases agree with TRBD2. This CDR3 region has 14 residues. Germline V lookup: CDR1 SGHVS, CDR2 FQNEAQ. V lost 1 base to trimming and J lost 7 bases; unmatched junction nucleotides: 6. The CDR3 nucleotides are TGTGCCAGCAGCTTAGGAGCGGGAGTCTCTGAGCAGTACGTC. This encodes CASSLGAGVSEQYV.

This chain joins TRBV2 and TRBJ2-1, with D perhaps being TRBD1 or TRBD2 (5 bases each). Germline CDR1 is SNHLY and CDR2 is FYNNEI. V was trimmed by 5 bases and J by 8 bases, leaving 13 bases between them. This CDR3 is 13 amino acids long. CDR3 residues: CASSRGGWDEQFF. CDR3 bases: TGTGCCAGCAGTCGGGGCGGTTGGGATGAGCAGTTCTTC. Filled out from reference TRBV2 and TRBJ2-1, the complete variable domain reads EPEVTQTPSHQVTQMGQEVILRCVPISNHLYFYWYRQILGQKVEFLVSFYNNEISEKSEIFDDQFSVERPDGSNFTLKIRSTKLEDSAMYFCASSRGGWDEQFFGPGTRLTVL.

This clonotype was seen repeatedly, ten times or more. The chain couples TRBV6-5 to TRBJ2-7; TRBD2 is a possible D gene (6 bases). The V end lost 2 bases, the J end lost 2 bases, and 10 bases lay between the germline ends. CDR1 and CDR2 from the germline V gene are MNHEY and SVGAGI. This CDR3 has 14 residues. In nucleotides, the CDR3 is TGTGCCAGCAGTTACGGAGGGGCAACCTACGAGCAGTACTTC. Protein sequence: CASSYGGATYEQYF.

The chain uses TRBV20-1 and TRBJ2-1; the match to TRBD2 covers 11 bases. From germline, CDR1 is DFQATT and CDR2 SNEGSKA (reference sequence). The ends lost 1 base at V and 9 bases at J; junction bases unmatched: 5. The CDR3 is made up of 14 amino acids. The CDR3 coding sequence is TGCAGTGCTAGAGTGGGTAGCGGGAGGGCTGAGCAGTTCTTC. It codes for CSARVGSGRAEQFF.

The gene calls are TRBV20-1 and TRBJ2-3, with D tentatively TRBD2 (7 bases). The germline CDR1 and CDR2 sequences are DFQATT and SNEGSKA (reference sequence). The V gene lost 6 bases and the J gene lost 2 bases, with 18 bases spanning the gap. The CDR3 extends over 15 amino acids. The CDR3 reads CSALDEGGNTDTQYF. In DNA, the CDR3 is TGCAGTGCCCTTGATGAGGGGGGGAACACAGATACGCAGTATTTT.

The sample holds many counts of this clonotype. This chain links TRBV5-1 with TRBJ2-2; 7 bases line up with TRBD1. Per the germline V gene, CDR1 is SGHRS and CDR2 is YFSETQ. This CDR3 contains 15 residues. V was pared by 6 bases and J by 3 bases, with 8 bases of the junction left unmatched. The CDR3 loop reads CASTISQGDTGELFF. The CDR3 DNA reads as TGCGCCAGCACCATAAGCCAGGGGGACACCGGGGAGCTGTTTTTT.

CDR3 sequence reads: CASSYGETAPITEAFF. The CDR3 DNA is TGCGCCAGCAGCTACGGGGAAACAGCCCCAATTACTGAAGCTTTCTTT. The chain uses TRBV5-1 and TRBJ1-1; no reliable D call. Trimming took 3 bases from V and 5 from J, leaving 20 bases between them. The CDR3 loop spans 16 amino acids. CDR1 is SGHRS and CDR2 is YFSETQ in the germline V gene.

The rearrangement links TRBV2 to TRBJ2-7; D gene ambiguous. CDR3 length: 12 residues. Germline CDR1 and CDR2: SNHLY and FYNNEI. V lost 5 bases to trimming and J lost 2 bases, with 7 bases between them. CDR3 in DNA: TGTGCCAGCAGTTGGGAAACCTACGAGCAGTACGTC. This translates into CASSWETYEQYV.